A single sample gave rise to the 31 T cell receptor beta chains below, sequenced in a study of blood T cell repertoires in COVID-19. Data came from immunoSEQ multiplex PCR; TCRdb stores just in-frame clones and leaves some out. The table shows under 200,000 clones, with less than 90% occurring only once. What was sequenced was peripheral blood. The receptors shown here come from a man aged 55 to 70 with acute or convalescent COVID-19.

The chain carries TRBV6-2 or TRBV6-3 and TRBJ2-7; TRBD2 might be the D (6 bases). The ends were cut back, 2 bases at V and 1 base at J, with 6 bases in the middle. The CDR3 has 13 amino acids. Germline V gene sequence: CDR1 MNHEY, CDR2 SVGEGT. The CDR3 DNA sequence: TGTGCCAGCAGTTACGGGGGGTCCTACGAGCAGTACTTC. Protein product: CASSYGGSYEQYF.

In its sample, this clone was seen once. The chain carries TRBV24-1 and TRBJ1-5; 7 nucleotides align to TRBD1. CDR3 length equals 17 residues. The germline V gene encodes CDR1 KGHDR and CDR2 SFDVKD. V lost 5 bases to trimming and J lost 2 bases; unmatched junction nucleotides: 11. The CDR3 is CATSGTGDVVGNQPQHF. In nucleotides, the CDR3 is TGTGCCACCAGTGGAACAGGGGATGTGGTTGGCAATCAGCCCCAGCATTTT.

Of note for this clone: The same CDR3 can be traced to other DNA sequences in this sample. The chain employs TRBV5-1 and TRBJ1-5, with D possibly matching TRBD1 (6 bases). The CDR3 has 15 residues. With 4 bases removed from V and 2 bases from J, the gap between germline ends came to 13 bases. The V gene's germline CDR1 is SGHRS and CDR2 YFSETQ. Here the CDR3 DNA reads TGCGCCAGCAGCCGGGGGGGGCTCGGCAATCAGCCCCAGCATTTT. Translated: CASSRGGLGNQPQHF. The full variable domain, its missing parts supplied by reference TRBV5-1 and TRBJ1-5, is KAGVTQTPRYLIKTRGQQVTLSCSPISGHRSVSWYQQTPGQGLQFLFEYFSETQRNKGNFPGRFSGRQFSNSRSEMNVSTLELGDSALYLCASSRGGLGNQPQHFGDGTRLSIL.

The chain joins TRBV5-5 to TRBJ2-5; TRBD2 aligns across 8 bases. Germline values: CDR1 SGHKS, CDR2 YYEKEE (reference sequence). Trimming at V came to 0 bases and at J to 5 bases, leaving 6 bases not matched to a gene. The CDR3 consists of 15 residues. CDR3 region: CASSLGLAGLETQYF. The CDR3 coding sequence is TGTGCCAGCAGCTTGGGATTAGCGGGGCTGGAGACCCAGTACTTC.

V usage is TRBV7-8 and J usage is TRBJ2-1, with 8 bases fitting TRBD2. V lost 7 bases to trimming and J lost 8 bases; unmatched junction nucleotides: 7. This CDR3 contains 13 residues. The germline V gene has CDR1 SGHVS and CDR2 FQNEAQ. CDR3 in amino acids: CASIRGGAYEQFF. CDR3 nucleotide sequence: TGTGCCAGCATCCGGGGGGGGGCCTATGAGCAGTTCTTC.

This chain links TRBV18 with TRBJ1-2, with TRBD1 matching over 7 bases. Germline V gene sequence: CDR1 KGHSH, CDR2 LQKENI. This CDR3 comprises 15 residues. V shed 0 bases, J shed 1 base, and the junction held 2 bases outside the gene matches. In DNA, the CDR3 is TGTGCCAGCTCACCACCGACAGGGATTAACTATGGCTACACCTTC. This translates into CASSPPTGINYGYTF. Full variable domain (missing parts from reference TRBV18 and TRBJ1-2): NAGVMQNPRHLVRRRGQEARLRCSPMKGHSHVYWYRQLPEEGLKFMVYLQKENIIDESGMPKERFSAEFPKEGPSILRIQQVVRGDSAAYFCASSPPTGINYGYTFGSGTRLTVV.

CDR3 sequence reads: CASSLGTSTNTGELFF. For the CDR3, the DNA is TGTGCCAGCAGCTTAGGGACTAGCACTAACACCGGGGAGCTGTTTTTT. The rearrangement joins TRBV11-1 to TRBJ2-2; 8 bases are a match to TRBD2. CDR1 and CDR2 from the germline V gene are SGHAT and FQDESV (reference sequence). The CDR3 consists of 16 residues. The J segment lost 2 bases and the V segment lost 1 base, leaving 3 bases of the junction unmatched.

The chain is built from TRBV3-1 (or the pseudogene TRBV3-2) and TRBJ2-5; 8 positions agree with TRBD2. The CDR3 covers 13 residues. The trim removed 3 bases at V and 3 bases at J, leaving 0 bases unmatched. Germline CDR1 and CDR2: LGHDT and YNNKEL (reference sequence). The chain's CDR3 is CASSHGGEETQYF. The CDR3 coding sequence is TGTGCCAGCAGCCACGGGGGGGAAGAGACCCAGTACTTC.

This rearrangement joins TRBV15 to TRBJ1-3, with D unclear. Germline V gene lookup returns CDR1 LNHNV and CDR2 YYDKDF (reference sequence). CDR3 length equals 17 residues. Between the trimmed V and J ends, which lost 3 bases and 0 bases, there was a span of 15 bases. CDR3 sequence reads: CATSSGGLRSSGNTIYF. In nucleotides, the CDR3 is TGTGCCACCAGCAGCGGCGGACTCCGGAGCTCTGGAAACACCATATATTTT.

The chain employs TRBV29-1 and TRBJ2-1; 16 bases align to TRBD2. V shed 0 bases, J shed 10 bases, and the junction held 6 bases outside the gene matches. Germline V gene lookup returns CDR1 SQVTM and CDR2 ANQGSEA. The CDR3 runs 16 residues. Written as DNA, the CDR3 is TGCAGCGTTGAAGATCGGGGGACTAGCGGGAGGGAAGAGCAGTTCTTC. It encodes CSVEDRGTSGREEQFF.

This clone was seen ten or more times. V usage is TRBV4-2 and J usage is TRBJ2-7; 9 bases fit TRBD2. This CDR3 has 18 residues. Germline CDR1 reads LGHNA; CDR2 reads YNFKEQ. V was clipped by 0 bases and J by 0 bases; unmatched bases: 9. CDR3 nucleotides: TGTGCCAGCAGCCAAGAGACCGGTCTAGCGGGAAGCTCCTACGAGCAGTACTTC. Its protein is CASSQETGLAGSSYEQYF.

This sequence joins TRBV29-1 and TRBJ1-3; no clear D. This CDR3 is built from 11 residues. Trimming stripped 5 bases from V and 5 bases from J, with 7 bases between. Germline CDR1 and CDR2: SQVTM and ANQGSEA. CDR3 sequence reads: CSVRRRNTIYF. CDR3 coding DNA: TGCAGCGTTAGGAGGAGAAACACCATATATTTT.

The chain uses TRBV19 and TRBJ1-5; 7 bases are a match to TRBD1. Losses at the gene ends were 5 bases for V and 2 bases for J; bases not matched to a gene: 3. The CDR3 spans 14 residues. CDR1 and CDR2 from the germline V gene are LNHDA and SQIVND (reference sequence). CDR3 protein: CASSLTGRNQPQHF. The CDR3 region has the DNA TGTGCCAGTAGTTTGACAGGGCGCAATCAGCCCCAGCATTTT.

This clone was observed a single time. The chain carries TRBV6-2 or TRBV6-3 and TRBJ1-6; D ambiguous. The CDR3 extends over 13 amino acids. Germline V gives CDR1 MNHEY, CDR2 SVGEGT. V shed 5 bases and J shed 8 bases, with 10 bases lying between them. The CDR3: CASSPYGDSPLHF. CDR3 in DNA: TGTGCCAGCAGTCCGTACGGGGATTCACCCCTCCACTTT.

The chain carries TRBV9 and TRBJ1-2; D is unresolved. This CDR3 is 16 amino acids long. V lost 3 bases to trimming and J lost 0 bases, with 15 bases between them. The V gene's germline CDR1 is SGDLS and CDR2 YYNGEE. CDR3 region: CASSAGGGSSNYGYTF. For the CDR3, the DNA is TGTGCCAGCAGCGCAGGAGGAGGCAGTTCTAACTATGGCTACACCTTC.

This sequence joins TRBV3-1 (or the pseudogene TRBV3-2) and TRBJ2-1; D unresolved. CDR1 LGHDT and CDR2 YNNKEL come from the germline V gene (reference sequence). V was clipped by 1 base and J by 8 bases, with 12 bases between them. This CDR3 comprises 14 residues. The CDR3 loop is CASSQVTTDYEQFF. The CDR3 coding sequence is TGTGCCAGCAGCCAAGTAACCACTGACTATGAGCAGTTCTTC.

V and J are TRBV27 and TRBJ1-5; D is perhaps TRBD1 (5 bases). The CDR3 loop spans 15 amino acids. V was pared by 6 bases and J by 4 bases, with 16 bases between. Germline V gene data show CDR1 as MNHEY and CDR2 as SMNVEV (reference sequence). CDR3: CASSHRAGGNQPQHF. The CDR3 nucleotides read TGTGCCAGCAGCCACCGGGCGGGGGGAAATCAGCCCCAGCATTTT.

This chain connects TRBV12-3 or TRBV12-4 to TRBJ1-3, with 8 bases matching TRBD1. CDR3 length: 13 amino acids. With V trimmed by 8 bases and J by 4 bases, 4 bases remained unmatched. In nucleotides, the CDR3 is TGTGCCAGCGGAAACAGGGGGGGAAACACCATATATTTT. Protein: CASGNRGGNTIYF.

The rearrangement links TRBV18 to TRBJ2-3; TRBD1 matches at 9 bases. The germline V gene encodes CDR1 KGHSH and CDR2 LQKENI. This CDR3 is built from 17 residues. V gave up 5 bases and J gave up 0 bases; unmatched junction bases: 9. The CDR3 region is CASSDTGTGISTDTQYF. In DNA, the CDR3 is TGTGCCAGCTCAGACACTGGGACAGGGATTAGCACAGATACGCAGTATTTT.

The chain employs TRBV19 and TRBJ2-7; TRBD1 agrees at 7 bases. The CDR3 length is 12 residues. Germline CDR1 and CDR2: LNHDA and SQIVND (reference sequence). J lost 6 bases, V lost 4 bases, and 3 bases had no gene match. CDR3 sequence reads: CASSTTGSEQYF. The CDR3 DNA is TGTGCCAGTAGTACGACAGGGAGCGAGCAGTACTTC.

V and J are TRBV5-5 and TRBJ1-1; D is undetermined. Germline assignment: CDR1 SGHKS and CDR2 YYEKEE (reference sequence). There are 15 residues in the CDR3. The V end was cut by 4 bases, the J end by 0 bases, with 13 bases between. CDR3 coding DNA: TGTGCCAGCAGCCGTGTCTCCGGGATGAACACTGAAGCTTTCTTT. This sequence encodes CASSRVSGMNTEAFF.

The rearrangement uses TRBV28 and TRBJ1-3; no reliable D call. The CDR3 loop spans 13 amino acids. CDR1 MDHEN and CDR2 SYDVKM come from the germline V gene. Trimming shortened V by 7 bases and J by 0 bases, and 7 bases separated the two germline ends. The CDR3 region is CASNLYSGNTIYF. CDR3 DNA sequence: TGTGCCAGCAACTTGTACTCTGGAAACACCATATATTTT.

The chain joins TRBV7-2 to TRBJ1-2; no definite D call. The CDR3 sequence is 14 residues long. With 1 base removed from V and 7 bases from J, the gap between germline ends came to 13 bases. From germline, CDR1 is SGHTA and CDR2 FQGNSA. CDR3 protein: CASSLERAVSGYTF. The CDR3 DNA sequence: TGTGCCAGCAGCTTAGAGAGGGCCGTAAGTGGCTACACCTTC.

The rearrangement uses TRBV6-6 and TRBJ2-3; TRBD2 matches at 7 bases. J gave up 5 bases and V 0 bases, and 5 bases lay outside the gene matches. The CDR3 is made up of 15 amino acids. Germline V CDR1 and CDR2: MNHNY, SVGAGI (reference sequence). Written as DNA, the CDR3 is TGTGCCAGCAGTTACTCGATAGGGAGGGGAGATACGCAGTATTTT. Protein product: CASSYSIGRGDTQYF.

The chain employs TRBV9 and TRBJ1-1; D remains ambiguous. CDR3 length: 16 residues. Germline V gene sequence: CDR1 SGDLS, CDR2 YYNGEE. Trimming removed 2 bases at V and 5 bases at J, with 19 bases between. The CDR3, as DNA: TGTGCCAGCAGCGTCACACCGGGCCCAACGGGGACTGAAGCTTTCTTT. Translated, it gives CASSVTPGPTGTEAFF. The variable domain in full, completed from reference TRBV9 and TRBJ1-1, reads DSGVTQTPKHLITATGQRVTLRCSPRSGDLSVYWYQQSLDQGLQFLIQYYNGEERAKGNILERFSAQQFPDLHSELNLSSLELGDSALYFCASSVTPGPTGTEAFFGQGTRLTVV.

This chain uses TRBV19 with TRBJ2-5; D remains ambiguous. V lost 5 bases to trimming and J lost 5 bases, with 15 bases between them. The CDR3 totals 14 residues. Germline V gene lookup returns CDR1 LNHDA and CDR2 SQIVND (reference sequence). CDR3 sequence: CASSSQFTGETQYF. The CDR3 bases are TGTGCCAGTAGTTCACAGTTTACTGGGGAGACCCAGTACTTC.

This chain connects TRBV7-3 to TRBJ2-1, with 7 bases lining up with TRBD2. Germline V gene lookup returns CDR1 SGHTA and CDR2 FQGTGA. This CDR3 comprises 16 residues. V lost 1 base and J lost 4; bases outside the gene matches: 7. In DNA form, the CDR3 reads TGTGCCAGCAGCTTAAATCTGGGGGAGGGGTACAATGAGCAGTTCTTC. Protein product: CASSLNLGEGYNEQFF.

V usage is TRBV11-2 and J usage is TRBJ2-2; the match to TRBD2 covers 10 bases. Germline assignment: CDR1 SGHAT and CDR2 FQNNGV. The CDR3 has 17 amino acids. J lost 6 bases, V lost 5 bases, and 12 bases had no gene match. The CDR3 DNA reads as TGTGCCAGCAGCGGAGTACGGGCTAGCGGGGGCCCCGGGGAGCTGTTTTTT. This encodes CASSGVRASGGPGELFF.

The V gene is TRBV7-3, the J gene TRBJ2-2; TRBD2 matches at 8 bases. The ends lost 4 bases at V and 4 bases at J; junction bases unmatched: 2. CDR1 SGHTA and CDR2 FQGTGA come from the germline V gene. The CDR3 extends over 14 amino acids. CDR3 amino acids: CASSWSGSTGELFF. For the CDR3, the DNA is TGTGCCAGCAGCTGGAGCGGGAGCACCGGGGAGCTGTTTTTT.

The chain joins TRBV2 to TRBJ2-3; tentative D call: TRBD2 (5 bases). The CDR3 is made up of 15 amino acids. The germline CDR1 and CDR2 sequences are SNHLY and FYNNEI. V was pared by 9 bases and J by 0 bases, with 16 bases between. In DNA, the CDR3 is TGTGCCAGTTTGGGCCAGCGGACTAGCACAGATACGCAGTATTTT. As protein: CASLGQRTSTDTQYF.

CDR3 coding DNA: TGCAGCGTTGACCATCGGGACACCGGGGAGCTGTTTTTT. Protein: CSVDHRDTGELFF. The chain uses TRBV29-1 and TRBJ2-2, with D hard to call. The CDR3 length is 13 residues. V shed 3 bases and J shed 3 bases, with 8 bases lying between them. Per the germline V gene, CDR1 is SQVTM and CDR2 is ANQGSEA.